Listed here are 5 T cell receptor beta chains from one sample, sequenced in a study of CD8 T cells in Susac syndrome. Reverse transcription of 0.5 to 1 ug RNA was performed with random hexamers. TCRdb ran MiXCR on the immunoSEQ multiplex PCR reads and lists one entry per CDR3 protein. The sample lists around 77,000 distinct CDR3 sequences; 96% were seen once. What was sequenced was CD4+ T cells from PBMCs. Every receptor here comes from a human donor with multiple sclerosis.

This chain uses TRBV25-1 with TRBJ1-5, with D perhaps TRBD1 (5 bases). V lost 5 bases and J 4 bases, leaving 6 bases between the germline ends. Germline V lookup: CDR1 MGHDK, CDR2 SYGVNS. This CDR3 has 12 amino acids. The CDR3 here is CASSWGNQPQHF. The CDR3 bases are TGTGCCAGCAGTTGGGGGAATCAGCCCCAGCATTTT.

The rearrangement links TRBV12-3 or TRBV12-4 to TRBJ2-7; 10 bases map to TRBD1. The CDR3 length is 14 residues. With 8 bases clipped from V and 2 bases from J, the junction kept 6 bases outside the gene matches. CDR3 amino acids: CASDRTGGTYEQYF. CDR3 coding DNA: TGTGCCAGCGACCGGACAGGGGGGACCTACGAGCAGTACTTC.

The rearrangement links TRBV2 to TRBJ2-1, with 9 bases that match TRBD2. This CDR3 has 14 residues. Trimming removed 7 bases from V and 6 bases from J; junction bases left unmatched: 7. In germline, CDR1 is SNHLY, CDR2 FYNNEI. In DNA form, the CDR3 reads TGTGCCAGCACGGGCGGGGGGGCTTTCAATGAGCAGTTCTTC. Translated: CASTGGGAFNEQFF.

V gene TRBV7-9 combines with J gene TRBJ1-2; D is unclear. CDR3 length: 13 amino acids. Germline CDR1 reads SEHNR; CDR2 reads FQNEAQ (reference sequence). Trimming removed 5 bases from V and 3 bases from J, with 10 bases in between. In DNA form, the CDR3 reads TGTGCCAGCAGCCCACATGTTGACTATGGCTACACCTTC. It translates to CASSPHVDYGYTF.

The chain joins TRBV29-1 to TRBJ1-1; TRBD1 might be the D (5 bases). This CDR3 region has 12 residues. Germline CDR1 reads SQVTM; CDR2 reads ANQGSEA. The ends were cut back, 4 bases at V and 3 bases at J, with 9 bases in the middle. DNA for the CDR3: TGCAGCGTTGGTAAAGGGGACACTGAAGCTTTCTTT. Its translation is CSVGKGDTEAFF.